One and the same sample provided the 8 T cell receptor beta chains below, sequenced in a study of cytomegalovirus exposure and HLA in healthy donors. Clones were sequenced by immunoSEQ multiplex PCR, and TCRdb holds only the in-frame ones, with some missing. The table has some 79,000 clones, 94% seen once. Sequenced sample: PBMCs. These receptors were collected from a woman aged 18-29 years in good health and CMV-seropositive.

The rearrangement uses TRBV27 and TRBJ1-1, with D unclear. Trimming removed 7 bases from V and 1 base from J, with 13 bases in between. Germline CDR1 reads MNHEY; CDR2 reads SMNVEV (reference sequence). The CDR3 runs to 14 residues. The CDR3 reads CASTGILGNTEAFF. In DNA form, the CDR3 reads TGTGCCAGCACGGGTATCCTTGGGAACACTGAAGCTTTCTTT.

This chain joins TRBV5-4 and TRBJ1-4; 11 bases align to TRBD1. Germline V gives CDR1 SGHNT, CDR2 YYREEE (reference sequence). The CDR3 contains 14 residues. The ends lost 4 bases at V and 5 bases at J; junction bases unmatched: 1. Here the CDR3 reads CASSGTGGNEKLFF. DNA for the CDR3: TGTGCCAGCAGCGGGACAGGGGGGAATGAAAAACTGTTTTTT.

The rearrangement uses TRBV28 and TRBJ2-7, with D possibly being TRBD2 (5 bases). The germline V and J ends were trimmed by 3 bases and 5 bases, with 14 bases remaining between them. This CDR3 is built from 14 residues. Germline CDR1 and CDR2: MDHEN and SYDVKM. As DNA, the CDR3 is TGTGCCAGCAGTTTCGGAGGTACCGTCGACGAGCAGTACTTC. Its translation: CASSFGGTVDEQYF.

CDR3 residues: CAATSGVLGAFF. The CDR3 DNA follows: TGTGCCGCCACCTCCGGGGTTTTGGGAGCTTTCTTT. V usage is TRBV6-1 and J usage is TRBJ1-1; D is undetermined. V dropped 11 bases and J dropped 10 bases, with 20 bases sitting between them. This CDR3 has 12 amino acids. Germline CDR1 MNHNS, CDR2 SASEGT.

This chain links TRBV29-1 with TRBJ1-1; 7 bases map to TRBD1. This CDR3 has 13 residues. CDR1 SQVTM and CDR2 ANQGSEA come from the germline V gene. V dropped 7 bases and J dropped 5; count of bases not matched to a gene: 10. CDR3 sequence: CSGGQAGSTEAFF. The CDR3 coding sequence is TGCAGCGGTGGACAGGCCGGGAGTACTGAAGCTTTCTTT.

This clone was detected a few times. The chain links TRBV2 to TRBJ2-3, with 13 nucleotides matching TRBD2. The junction had 10 bases not matched to a gene; V was cut back by 6 bases and J by 4 bases. The CDR3 is 17 amino acids. The germline V gene has CDR1 SNHLY and CDR2 FYNNEI. The CDR3 nucleotides are TGTGCCAGCAGCCAAAAACGGACTAGCGGGAGCGCAGATACGCAGTATTTT. It encodes CASSQKRTSGSADTQYF.

This chain links TRBV7-2 with TRBJ2-3; D is possibly TRBD1 (6 bases). The CDR3 length is 15 residues. V dropped 5 bases and J dropped 1 base, with 13 bases sitting between them. In germline, CDR1 is SGHTA, CDR2 FQGNSA. The CDR3 reads CASSTKQGRTDTQYF. For the CDR3, the DNA is TGTGCCAGCAGCACTAAACAGGGACGCACAGATACGCAGTATTTT.

The chain has TRBV11-2 and TRBJ2-7; 7 bases fit TRBD2. CDR3 length: 15 residues. Trimming at V came to 5 bases and at J to 3 bases, leaving 10 bases not matched to a gene. The germline V gene has CDR1 SGHAT and CDR2 FQNNGV. CDR3 residues: CASSRGGTRFYEQYF. The CDR3 DNA reads TGTGCCAGCAGCCGCGGGGGTACCCGATTCTACGAGCAGTACTTC. Together with reference TRBV11-2 and TRBJ2-7, the CDR3 gives the full variable domain: EAGVAQSPRYKIIEKRQSVAFWCNPISGHATLYWYQQILGQGPKLLIQFQNNGVVDDSQLPKDRFSAERLKGVDSTLKIQPAKLEDSAVYLCASSRGGTRFYEQYFGPGTRLTVT.